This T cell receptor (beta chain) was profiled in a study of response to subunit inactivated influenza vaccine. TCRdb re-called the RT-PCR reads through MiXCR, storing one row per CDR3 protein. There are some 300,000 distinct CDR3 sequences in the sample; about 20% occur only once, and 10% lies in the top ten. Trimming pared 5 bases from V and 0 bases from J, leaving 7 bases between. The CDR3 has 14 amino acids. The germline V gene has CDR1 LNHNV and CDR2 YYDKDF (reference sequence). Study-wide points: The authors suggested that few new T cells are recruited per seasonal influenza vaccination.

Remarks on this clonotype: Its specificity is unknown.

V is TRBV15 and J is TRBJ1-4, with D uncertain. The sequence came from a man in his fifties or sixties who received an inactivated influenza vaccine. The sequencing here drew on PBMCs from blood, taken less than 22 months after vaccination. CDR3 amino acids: CATSPQPTNEKLFF. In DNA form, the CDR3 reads TGTGCCACCAGCCCTCAACCAACTAATGAAAAACTGTTTTTT.